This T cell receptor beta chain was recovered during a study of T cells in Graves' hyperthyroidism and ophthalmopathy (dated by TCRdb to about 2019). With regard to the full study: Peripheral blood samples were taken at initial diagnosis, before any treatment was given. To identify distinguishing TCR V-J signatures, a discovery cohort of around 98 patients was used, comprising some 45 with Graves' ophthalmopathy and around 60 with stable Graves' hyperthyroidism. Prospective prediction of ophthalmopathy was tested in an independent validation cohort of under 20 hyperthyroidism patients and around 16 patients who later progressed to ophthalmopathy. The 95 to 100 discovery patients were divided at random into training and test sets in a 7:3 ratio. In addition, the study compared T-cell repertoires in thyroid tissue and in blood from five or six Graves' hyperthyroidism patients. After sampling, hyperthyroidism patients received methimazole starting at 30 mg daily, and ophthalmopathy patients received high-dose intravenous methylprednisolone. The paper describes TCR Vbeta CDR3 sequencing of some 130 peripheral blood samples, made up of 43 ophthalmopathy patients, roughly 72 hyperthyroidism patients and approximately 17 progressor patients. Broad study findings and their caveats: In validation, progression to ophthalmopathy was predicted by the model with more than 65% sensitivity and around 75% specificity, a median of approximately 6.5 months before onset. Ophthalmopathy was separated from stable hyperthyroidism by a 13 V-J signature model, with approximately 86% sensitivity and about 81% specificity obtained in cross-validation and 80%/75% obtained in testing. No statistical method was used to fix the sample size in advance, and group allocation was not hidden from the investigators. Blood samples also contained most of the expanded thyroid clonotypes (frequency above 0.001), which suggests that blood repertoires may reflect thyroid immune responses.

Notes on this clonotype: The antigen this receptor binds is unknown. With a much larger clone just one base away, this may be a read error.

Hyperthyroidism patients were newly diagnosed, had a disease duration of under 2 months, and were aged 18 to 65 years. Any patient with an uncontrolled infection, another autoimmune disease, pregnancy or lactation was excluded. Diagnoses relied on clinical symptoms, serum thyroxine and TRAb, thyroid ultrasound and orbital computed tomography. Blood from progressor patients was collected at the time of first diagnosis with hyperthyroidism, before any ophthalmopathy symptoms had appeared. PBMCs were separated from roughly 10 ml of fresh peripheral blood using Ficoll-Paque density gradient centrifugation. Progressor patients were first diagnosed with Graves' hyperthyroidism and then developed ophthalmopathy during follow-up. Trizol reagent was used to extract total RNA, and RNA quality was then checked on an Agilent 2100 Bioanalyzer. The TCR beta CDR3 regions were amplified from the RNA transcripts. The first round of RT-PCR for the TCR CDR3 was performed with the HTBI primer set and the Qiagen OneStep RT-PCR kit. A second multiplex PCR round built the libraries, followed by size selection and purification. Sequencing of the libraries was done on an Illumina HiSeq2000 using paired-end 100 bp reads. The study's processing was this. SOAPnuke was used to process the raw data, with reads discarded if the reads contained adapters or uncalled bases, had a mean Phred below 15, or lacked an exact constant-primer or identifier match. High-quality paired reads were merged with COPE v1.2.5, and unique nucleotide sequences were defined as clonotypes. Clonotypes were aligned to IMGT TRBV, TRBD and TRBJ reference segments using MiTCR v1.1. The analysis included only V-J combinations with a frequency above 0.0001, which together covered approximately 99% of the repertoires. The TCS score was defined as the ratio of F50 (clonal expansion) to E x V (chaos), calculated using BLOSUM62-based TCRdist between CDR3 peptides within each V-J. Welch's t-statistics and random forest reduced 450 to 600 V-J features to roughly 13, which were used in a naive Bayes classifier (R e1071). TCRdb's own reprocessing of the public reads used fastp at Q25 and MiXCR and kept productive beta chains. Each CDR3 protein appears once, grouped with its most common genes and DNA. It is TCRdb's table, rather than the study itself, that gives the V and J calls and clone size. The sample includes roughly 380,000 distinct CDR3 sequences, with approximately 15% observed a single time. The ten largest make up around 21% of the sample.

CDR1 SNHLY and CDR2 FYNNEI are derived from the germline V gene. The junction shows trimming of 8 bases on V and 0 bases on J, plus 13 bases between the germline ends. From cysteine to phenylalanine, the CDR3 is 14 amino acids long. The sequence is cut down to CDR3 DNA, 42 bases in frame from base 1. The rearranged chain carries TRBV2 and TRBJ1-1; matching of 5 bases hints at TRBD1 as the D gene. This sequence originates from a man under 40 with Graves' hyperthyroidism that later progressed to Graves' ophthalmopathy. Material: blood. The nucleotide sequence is TGTGCCAGCGGGACCCGGGCAGTGAACACTGAAGCTTTCTTT. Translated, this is CASGTRAVNTEAFF.